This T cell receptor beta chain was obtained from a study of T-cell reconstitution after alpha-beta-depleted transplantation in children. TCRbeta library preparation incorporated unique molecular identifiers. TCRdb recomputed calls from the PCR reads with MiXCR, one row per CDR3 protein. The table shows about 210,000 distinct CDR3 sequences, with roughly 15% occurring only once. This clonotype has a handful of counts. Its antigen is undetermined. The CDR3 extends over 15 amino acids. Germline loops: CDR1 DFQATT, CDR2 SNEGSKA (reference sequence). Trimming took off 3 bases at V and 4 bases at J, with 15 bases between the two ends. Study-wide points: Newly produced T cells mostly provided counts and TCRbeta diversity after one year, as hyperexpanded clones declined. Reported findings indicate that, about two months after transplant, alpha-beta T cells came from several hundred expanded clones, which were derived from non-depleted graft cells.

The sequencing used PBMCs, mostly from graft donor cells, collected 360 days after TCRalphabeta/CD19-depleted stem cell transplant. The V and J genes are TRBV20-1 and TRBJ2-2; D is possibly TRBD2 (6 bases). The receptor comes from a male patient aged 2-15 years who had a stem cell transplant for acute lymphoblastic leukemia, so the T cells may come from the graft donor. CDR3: CSARGQNGGTGELFF. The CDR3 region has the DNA TGCAGTGCTAGGGGCCAGAACGGGGGCACCGGGGAGCTGTTTTTT.